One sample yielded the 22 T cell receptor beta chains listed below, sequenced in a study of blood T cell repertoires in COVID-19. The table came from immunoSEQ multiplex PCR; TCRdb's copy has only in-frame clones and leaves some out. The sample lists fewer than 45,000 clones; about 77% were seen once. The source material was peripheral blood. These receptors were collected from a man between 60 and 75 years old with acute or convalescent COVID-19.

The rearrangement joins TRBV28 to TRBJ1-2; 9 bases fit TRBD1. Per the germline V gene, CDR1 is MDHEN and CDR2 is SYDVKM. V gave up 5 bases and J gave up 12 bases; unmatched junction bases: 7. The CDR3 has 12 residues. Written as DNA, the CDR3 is TGTGCCAGCAGTACCGGGACAGGGCCTAACACCTTC. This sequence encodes CASSTGTGPNTF.

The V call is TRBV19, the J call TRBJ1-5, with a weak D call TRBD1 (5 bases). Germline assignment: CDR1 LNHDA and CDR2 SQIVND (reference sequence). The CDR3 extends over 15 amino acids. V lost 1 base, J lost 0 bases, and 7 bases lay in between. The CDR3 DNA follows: TGTGCCAGTAGTATAGTACAGGATAGCAATCAGCCCCAGCATTTT. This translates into CASSIVQDSNQPQHF.

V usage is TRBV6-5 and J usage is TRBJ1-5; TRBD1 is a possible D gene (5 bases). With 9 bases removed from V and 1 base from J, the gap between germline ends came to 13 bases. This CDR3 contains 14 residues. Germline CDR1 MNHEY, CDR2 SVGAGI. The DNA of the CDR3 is TGTGCCAGATTGGGGGGGGGAAGCAATCAGCCCCAGCATTTT. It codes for CARLGGGSNQPQHF.

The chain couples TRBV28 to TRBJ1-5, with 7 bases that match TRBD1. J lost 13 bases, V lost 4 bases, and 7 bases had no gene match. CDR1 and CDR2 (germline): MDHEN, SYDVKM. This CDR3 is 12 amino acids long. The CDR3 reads CASSYRGAEQHF. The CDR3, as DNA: TGTGCCAGCAGTTACAGGGGAGCTGAACAGCATTTT.

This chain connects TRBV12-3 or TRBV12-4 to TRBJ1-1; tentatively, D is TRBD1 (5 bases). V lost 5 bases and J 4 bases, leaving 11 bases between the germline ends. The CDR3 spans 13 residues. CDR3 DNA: TGTGCCAGCAGTCCGGGGACTTTCACTGAAGCTTTCTTT. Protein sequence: CASSPGTFTEAFF.

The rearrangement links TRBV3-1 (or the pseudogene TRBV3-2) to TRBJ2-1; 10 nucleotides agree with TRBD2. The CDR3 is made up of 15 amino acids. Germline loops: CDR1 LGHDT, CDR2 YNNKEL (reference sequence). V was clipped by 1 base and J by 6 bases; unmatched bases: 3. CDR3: CASSQAPSGSNEQFF. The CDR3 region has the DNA TGTGCCAGCAGCCAAGCTCCTAGCGGGAGCAATGAGCAGTTCTTC.

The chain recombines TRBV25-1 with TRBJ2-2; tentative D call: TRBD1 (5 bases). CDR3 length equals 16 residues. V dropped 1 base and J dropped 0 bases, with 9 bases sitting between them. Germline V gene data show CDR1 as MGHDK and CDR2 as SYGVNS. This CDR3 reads CASSESRAPNTGELFF. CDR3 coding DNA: TGTGCCAGCAGTGAATCCAGGGCCCCGAACACCGGGGAGCTGTTTTTT.

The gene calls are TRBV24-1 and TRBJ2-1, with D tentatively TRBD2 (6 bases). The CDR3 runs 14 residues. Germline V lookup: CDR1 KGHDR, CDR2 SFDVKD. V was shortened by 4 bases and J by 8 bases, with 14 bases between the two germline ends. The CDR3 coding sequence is TGTGCCACCAGTGAAGGAGGGAGATGGGATGAGCAGTTCTTC. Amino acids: CATSEGGRWDEQFF.

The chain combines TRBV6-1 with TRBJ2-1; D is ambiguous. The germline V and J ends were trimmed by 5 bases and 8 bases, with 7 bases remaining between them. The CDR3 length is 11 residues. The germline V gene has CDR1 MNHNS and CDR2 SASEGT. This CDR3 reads CASSYRDEQFF. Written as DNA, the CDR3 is TGTGCCAGCAGTTATAGAGATGAGCAGTTCTTC.

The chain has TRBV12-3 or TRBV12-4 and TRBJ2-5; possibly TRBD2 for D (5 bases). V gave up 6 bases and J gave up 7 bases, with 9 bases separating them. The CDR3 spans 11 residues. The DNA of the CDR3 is TGTGCCAGCAGCCGAGAGGGGACCCAGTACTTC. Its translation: CASSREGTQYF.

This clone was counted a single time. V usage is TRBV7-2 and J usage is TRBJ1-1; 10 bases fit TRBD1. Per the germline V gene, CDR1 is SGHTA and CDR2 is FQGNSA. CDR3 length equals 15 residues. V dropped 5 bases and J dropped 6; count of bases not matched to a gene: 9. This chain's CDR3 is CASSTGQGGMSEAFF. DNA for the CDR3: TGTGCCAGCAGCACTGGACAGGGGGGGATGTCTGAAGCTTTCTTT.

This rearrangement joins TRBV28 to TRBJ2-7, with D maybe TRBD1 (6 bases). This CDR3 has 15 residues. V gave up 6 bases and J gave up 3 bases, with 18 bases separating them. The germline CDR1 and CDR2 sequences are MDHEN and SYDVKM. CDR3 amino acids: CASSPHGTSGYEQYF. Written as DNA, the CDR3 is TGTGCCAGCAGCCCCCACGGGACATCCGGCTACGAGCAGTACTTC.

The CDR3 DNA sequence: TGTGCCAGCAGCTTAGAAGGGACTAGCGGAGCTCCCTACGAGCAGTACTTC. Amino acids: CASSLEGTSGAPYEQYF. The gene calls are TRBV11-3 and TRBJ2-7; 11 nucleotides match TRBD2. With V trimmed by 0 bases and J by 2 bases, 6 bases remained unmatched. This CDR3 region has 17 residues. The V gene's germline CDR1 is SGHNT and CDR2 YENEEA.

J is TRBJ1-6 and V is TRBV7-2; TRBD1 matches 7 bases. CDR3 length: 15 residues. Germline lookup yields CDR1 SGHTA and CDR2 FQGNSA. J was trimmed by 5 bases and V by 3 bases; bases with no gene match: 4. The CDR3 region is CASSFRQGHNSPLHF. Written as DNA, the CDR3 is TGTGCCAGCAGCTTTCGACAGGGACATAATTCACCCCTCCACTTT.

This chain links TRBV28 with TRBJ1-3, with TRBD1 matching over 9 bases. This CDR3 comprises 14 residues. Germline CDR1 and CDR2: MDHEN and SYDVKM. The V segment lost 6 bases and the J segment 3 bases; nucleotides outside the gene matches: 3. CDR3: CASRPTGGGNTIYF. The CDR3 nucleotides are TGTGCCAGCAGACCGACAGGGGGTGGAAACACCATATATTTT. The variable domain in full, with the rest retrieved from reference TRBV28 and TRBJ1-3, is DVKVTQSSRYLVKRTGEKVFLECVQDMDHENMFWYRQDPGLGLRLIYFSYDVKMKEKGDIPEGYSVSREKKERFSLILESASTNQTSMYLCASRPTGGGNTIYFGEGSWLTVV.

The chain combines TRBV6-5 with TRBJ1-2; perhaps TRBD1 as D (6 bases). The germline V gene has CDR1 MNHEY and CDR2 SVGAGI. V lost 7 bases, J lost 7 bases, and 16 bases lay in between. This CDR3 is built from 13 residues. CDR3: CASTQAGGLGYTF. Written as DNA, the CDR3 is TGTGCCAGCACCCAGGCTGGGGGCCTTGGCTACACCTTC.

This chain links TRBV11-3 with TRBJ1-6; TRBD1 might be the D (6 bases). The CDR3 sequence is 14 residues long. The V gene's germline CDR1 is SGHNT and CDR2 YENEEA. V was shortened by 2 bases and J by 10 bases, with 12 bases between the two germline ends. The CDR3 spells CASSLNAGESPLHF. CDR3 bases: TGTGCCAGCAGCTTAAATGCAGGGGAATCACCCCTCCACTTT.

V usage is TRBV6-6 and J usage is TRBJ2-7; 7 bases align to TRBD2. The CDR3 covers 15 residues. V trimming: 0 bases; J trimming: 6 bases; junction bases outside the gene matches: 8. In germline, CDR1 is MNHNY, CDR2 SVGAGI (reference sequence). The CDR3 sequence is CASSYSLARVREQYF. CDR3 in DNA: TGTGCCAGCAGTTACTCACTAGCGAGAGTCCGCGAGCAGTACTTC.

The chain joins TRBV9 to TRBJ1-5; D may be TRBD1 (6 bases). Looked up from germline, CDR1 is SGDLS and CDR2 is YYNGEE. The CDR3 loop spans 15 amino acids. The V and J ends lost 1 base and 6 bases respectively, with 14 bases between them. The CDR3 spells CASSVSQGLGQPQHF. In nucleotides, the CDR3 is TGTGCCAGCAGCGTATCCCAGGGGCTCGGTCAGCCCCAGCATTTT.

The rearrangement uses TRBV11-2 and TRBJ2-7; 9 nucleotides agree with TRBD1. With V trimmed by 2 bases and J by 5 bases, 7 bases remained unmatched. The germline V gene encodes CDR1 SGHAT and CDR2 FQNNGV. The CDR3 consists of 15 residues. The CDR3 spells CASSLTGQGRNEQYF. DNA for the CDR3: TGTGCCAGCAGCTTAACGGGACAGGGTAGGAACGAGCAGTACTTC.

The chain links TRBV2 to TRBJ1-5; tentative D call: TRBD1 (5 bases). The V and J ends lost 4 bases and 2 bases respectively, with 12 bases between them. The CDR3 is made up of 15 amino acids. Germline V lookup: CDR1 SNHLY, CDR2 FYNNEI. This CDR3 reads CASSVGGGGNQPQHF. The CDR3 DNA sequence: TGTGCCAGCAGTGTAGGCGGGGGTGGCAATCAGCCCCAGCATTTT.

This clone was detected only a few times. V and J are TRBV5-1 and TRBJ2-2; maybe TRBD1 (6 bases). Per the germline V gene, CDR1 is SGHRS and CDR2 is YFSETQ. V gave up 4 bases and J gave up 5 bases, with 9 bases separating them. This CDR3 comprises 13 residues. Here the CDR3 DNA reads TGCGCCAGCAGCCCACAGGGAACCGGGGAGCTGTTTTTT. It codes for CASSPQGTGELFF.